The 7 T cell receptor beta chains reported below all come from one sample, sequenced in a study of Ad26.COV2.S vaccination and SARS-CoV-2 variants. Profiling relied on immunoSEQ multiplex PCR, and the TCRdb table lists in-frame clones only, not all of them. Here the sample spans hundreds of thousands of clones, about 90% being singletons. Treatment defined: some 20 received Ad26.COV2.S at low or high dose, single or two shots; 5 received placebo; per-sample allocation not given. Material that was analyzed had been drawn on day 63 after the first vaccine or placebo injection. The specimen comprised peripheral blood, sampled in a trial of Ad26.COV2.S vaccine versus placebo. All receptors come from a person between 18 and 60 years old who received the Ad26.COV2.S COVID-19 vaccine or a placebo.

The chain couples TRBV5-1 to TRBJ2-2, with TRBD2 matching over 11 bases. The V gene's germline CDR1 is SGHRS and CDR2 YFSETQ. The CDR3 contains 16 residues. The V segment lost 4 bases and the J segment 2 bases; nucleotides outside the gene matches: 4. The CDR3 DNA follows: TGCGCCAGCAGCCAACTAGCGGGGGCAAACACCGGGGAGCTGTTTTTT. This gives the protein CASSQLAGANTGELFF.

The rearrangement links TRBV20-1 to TRBJ1-6; D not resolved. The V and J ends lost 3 bases and 9 bases respectively, with 12 bases between them. The CDR3 runs 13 residues. CDR1 and CDR2 (germline): DFQATT, SNEGSKA (reference sequence). CDR3 region: CSASRGWASPLHF. The CDR3 nucleotides are TGCAGTGCTAGTAGAGGTTGGGCTTCACCCCTCCACTTT.

The chain couples TRBV5-1 to TRBJ1-3, with 9 bases aligning to TRBD1. The germline V gene encodes CDR1 SGHRS and CDR2 YFSETQ. The V gene end was trimmed by 2 bases and the J gene end by 4 bases; junction bases not matched to a gene: 7. The CDR3 is 16 residues long. CDR3 nucleotides: TGCGCCAGCAGCTTTACCGGGACAGGGATAGGAAACACCATATATTTT. Encoded protein: CASSFTGTGIGNTIYF.

This clone came up once. J is TRBJ2-7 and V is TRBV6-6; tentative D call: TRBD2 (6 bases). CDR1 MNHNY and CDR2 SVGAGI come from the germline V gene (reference sequence). The CDR3 loop spans 13 amino acids. V was trimmed by 6 bases and J by 5 bases, leaving 14 bases between them. As DNA, the CDR3 is TGTGCCAGCAGCTTGGAGGGGATCAACGAGCAGTACTTC. This codes for CASSLEGINEQYF.

CDR3 DNA: TGTGCCAGCAGTTGGACAGGGGACGAGCAGTACTTC. This translates into CASSWTGDEQYF. This rearrangement joins TRBV6-1 to TRBJ2-7; 9 bases line up with TRBD1. Germline lookup yields CDR1 MNHNS and CDR2 SASEGT. There are 12 residues in the CDR3. The junction had 1 base not matched to a gene; V was cut back by 5 bases and J by 5 bases.

This chain links TRBV4-3 with TRBJ2-3; the match to TRBD2 covers 8 bases. CDR3 length: 16 residues. V shed 8 bases and J 6 bases; nucleotides not matched to a gene: 16. Per the germline V gene, CDR1 is LGHNA and CDR2 is YSLEER. The DNA of the CDR3 is TGCGCCAGCTCCCCGGTGGTAGCGGGGAGGGGGGATACGCAGTATTTT. It specifies CASSPVVAGRGDTQYF.

This chain joins TRBV6-2 or TRBV6-3 and TRBJ1-6, with TRBD1 identical over 10 bases. CDR3 size: 16 residues. V dropped 5 bases and J dropped 10; count of bases not matched to a gene: 11. CDR1 and CDR2 from the germline V gene are MNHEY and SVGEGT. The CDR3 coding sequence is TGTGCCAGCAGTGATACACGGGACAGGGGTTACTCACCCCTCCACTTT. This translates into CASSDTRDRGYSPLHF.